This T cell receptor beta chain derives from a study of regulatory T cells in long-lasting Graves disease. The study's findings and limits: Persistent Graves' patients possessed reduced TCR diversity relative to recently diagnosed ones. Favored gene segments in persistent disease were TRBV28, TRBJ1-2 and TRBJ2-5.

Time point noted: persistent/refractory GD, antithyroid drugs over 5 years with positive TRAb. PBMC-derived RNA was used for the TCR library. Under American Thyroid Association guidelines, Graves' disease was diagnosed. iRepertoire HTBI primers and Arm-PCR of CDR3 regions built TCR beta libraries. How the authors handled the data: Among the samples, roughly 65 TRBV and 12 to 15 TRBJ segments were identified. MiXCR, run by TCRdb on the multiplex PCR reads, gives a single entry per CDR3 protein. None of the V and J calls come from the authors' own analysis; TCRdb made them. Of a few hundred thousand distinct CDR3 sequences detected, 23% appear once; the ten largest clones hold about 26%. In this sample, this clonotype turned up a few times. Its target is not known. Germline CDR1 reads SGHRS; CDR2 reads YFSETQ. This CDR3 spans 13 amino acids. The germline V and J ends were trimmed by 4 bases and 7 bases, with 14 bases remaining between them.

The V gene is TRBV5-1, the J gene TRBJ1-1; D unclear. The TCR originated in a female donor with Graves disease. This specimen was peripheral blood mononuclear cells (PBMCs), taken when the disease was refractory, from a patient treated with antithyroid drugs. In nucleotides, the CDR3 is TGCGCCAGCAGCGAGGGAACAAGTGGTGAAGCTTTCTTT. Protein: CASSEGTSGEAFF.